This entry describes one T cell receptor beta chain. Its matching antigen is unknown. With 60 Vbeta and 13 Jbeta primers, the PCR was carried out. Profiled with immunoSEQ multiplex PCR; TCRdb holds only in-frame clones, not every one. The table has 100,000 to 150,000 clones, around 80% seen once. This sample was taken from a study of cytomegalovirus exposure and HLA in healthy donors. About the research overall: A preliminary data release comprised 80 million to 95 million unique TCRs obtained from HLA-typed donors.

Study-level points and caveats: According to a later analysis, donors in an Asian-associated ancestry cluster reportedly had fewer N-insertions than the approximately 730-donor mean. The productive fraction for most TCR beta V segments was about 87% or about 30% in an earlier analysis. A list of about 180 TCR beta chains associated with cytomegalovirus was given.

Germline loops: CDR1 LNHNV, CDR2 YYDKDF (reference sequence). Trimming cost V 5 bases and J 4 bases; bases outside gene matches: 13. The CDR3 extends over 17 amino acids. This TCR derives from a man over 45 in good health and CMV-seronegative. Sequencing used PBMCs. This chain uses TRBV15 with TRBJ2-5, with 10 nucleotides matching TRBD2. The CDR3 sequence: CATSGLAGVSGVETQYF. CDR3 bases: TGTGCCACCAGCGGTCTAGCGGGGGTATCGGGGGTAGAGACCCAGTACTTC.